This is a list of T cell receptor beta chains from one sample in a study of cytotoxic CD8 clonotypes in ibrutinib-treated CLL. TCRdb's table, derived via immunoSEQ multiplex PCR, lists solely in-frame clones and lacks some. Of about 160,000 clones in the sample, approximately 90% are singletons; the top ten hold approximately 2.9%. Sequencing used PBMCs, obtained at disease progression, from a patient treated with ibrutinib. All receptors derive from a human donor with chronic lymphocytic leukemia. Both conserved end residues are part of each CDR3. Fields, in order: J gene, clone size, V gene, D gene, CDR3 protein, CDR3 DNA. D genes are given only for firm matches. A row's size may be missing; if present it is once, few, many or a size class.

TRBJ1-3 NA TRBV19 NA CASSPGGSANTIYF TGTGCCAGTTCCCCGGGGGGGTCGGCAAACACCATATATTTT
TRBJ1-4 NA TRBV27 NA CASMRAGYEKLFF TGTGCCAGCATGAGGGCAGGTTATGAAAAACTGTTTTTT
TRBJ2-1 NA TRBV5-1 TRBD1 CASRSHVTGGNEQFF TGCGCCAGCAGATCCCATGTGACAGGGGGAAATGAGCAGTTCTTC
TRBJ2-7 NA TRBV19 NA CASSLDFYSYEQYF TGTGCCAGTAGTTTAGACTTCTACTCCTACGAGCAGTACTTC
TRBJ2-5 NA TRBV7-3 NA CASSLTGPGETQYF TGTGCCAGCAGCTTGACTGGGCCGGGGGAGACCCAGTACTTC
TRBJ1-5 NA TRBV19 NA CASSPQTGWGNQPQHF TGTGCCAGTAGTCCCCAGACAGGCTGGGGCAATCAGCCCCAGCATTTT
TRBJ1-1 NA TRBV19 NA CASSIVPGPNTEAFF TGTGCCAGTAGTATTGTCCCGGGACCGAACACTGAAGCTTTCTTT
TRBJ1-1 NA TRBV27 TRBD1 CASTPVGGMTEAFF TGTGCCAGCACTCCCGTAGGGGGCATGACGGAAGCTTTCTTT
TRBJ2-7 once TRBV15 TRBD2 CATSPKRGVTVSEQYF TGTGCCACCAGCCCCAAACGGGGGGTTACGGTCTCCGAGCAGTACTTC
TRBJ1-6 NA TRBV6-1 TRBD1 CASSELGQSNSPLHF TGTGCCAGCAGTGAACTGGGACAGAGTAATTCACCCCTCCACTTT
TRBJ2-2 NA TRBV19 NA CASSSKGVGELFF TGTGCCAGTAGTTCAAAGGGGGTCGGGGAGCTGTTTTTT
TRBJ1-5 NA TRBV21-1 NA CASSKGGREVSNQPQHF TGTGCCAGCAGCAAAGGCGGACGGGAGGTCAGCAATCAGCCCCAGCATTTT
TRBJ1-5 NA TRBV5-6 TRBD1 CASSLWTGTNQPQHF TGTGCCAGCAGCTTGTGGACAGGGACAAATCAGCCCCAGCATTTT
TRBJ1-1 NA TRBV5-6 NA CASSWVSTEAFF TGTGCCAGCAGCTGGGTAAGCACTGAAGCTTTCTTT
TRBJ2-7 NA TRBV18 NA CASSPGEADEQYF TGTGCCAGCTCACCAGGCGAGGCGGACGAGCAGTACTTC
TRBJ2-7 once TRBV11-2 TRBD1 CASSPGTGESYEQYF TGTGCCAGCAGCCCGGGGACAGGGGAATCCTACGAGCAGTACTTC
TRBJ2-1 NA TRBV7-9 NA CASSSYLTREQFF TGTGCCAGCAGCTCATACCTGACGAGGGAGCAGTTCTTC
TRBJ2-1 NA TRBV20-1 NA CSARDLNEQFF TGCAGTGCTAGAGATTTAAATGAGCAGTTCTTC
TRBJ1-4 NA TRBV9 TRBD1 CASSLSTGTANEKLFF TGTGCCAGCAGCCTAAGCACTGGGACAGCTAATGAAAAACTGTTTTTT
TRBJ2-4 NA TRBV4-1 TRBD2 CASSQFWEGALAKNIQYF TGCGCCAGCAGCCAATTCTGGGAGGGAGCCCTAGCCAAAAACATTCAGTACTTC
TRBJ2-7 few TRBV4-3 NA CASSQDSRSSYEQYF TGCGCCAGCAGCCAAGATTCTAGGAGCTCCTACGAGCAGTACTTC
TRBJ2-2 NA TRBV29-1 NA CSVEPQGNTGELFF TGCAGCGTCGAACCCCAGGGAAACACCGGGGAGCTGTTTTTT
TRBJ1-5 NA TRBV25-1 NA CASRQTGRNQPQHF TGTGCCAGCAGGCAAACAGGGCGCAATCAGCCCCAGCATTTT
TRBJ2-3 NA TRBV6-1 NA CASSLDFDDTQYF TGTGCCAGCAGTCTCGATTTTGACGATACGCAGTATTTT
TRBJ2-2 NA TRBV9 NA CASSVASGTPNTGELFF TGTGCCAGCAGCGTAGCTTCGGGAACTCCGAACACCGGGGAGCTGTTTTTT
TRBJ2-2 NA TRBV9 TRBD1 CASSLSGGPDTGELFF TGTGCCAGCAGCCTCTCAGGGGGCCCTGACACCGGGGAGCTGTTTTTT
TRBJ2-2 NA TRBV5-6 NA CASSFGLRLNTGELFF TGTGCCAGCAGCTTCGGGCTCCGACTGAACACCGGGGAGCTGTTTTTT
TRBJ2-2 few TRBV10-3 NA CAIRGPGTGELFF TGTGCCATCAGAGGGCCCGGCACCGGGGAGCTGTTTTTT
TRBJ2-3 NA TRBV6-1 NA CASRRATDTQYF TGTGCCAGCAGGAGGGCCACAGATACGCAGTATTTT
TRBJ1-3 NA TRBV5-1 NA CASSPYLDQDTGNTIYF TGCGCCAGCAGCCCGTACCTTGACCAGGACACTGGAAACACCATATATTTT
TRBJ1-2 NA TRBV7-8 TRBD1 CASSFRQGAGGYTF TGTGCCAGCAGCTTCCGACAGGGGGCTGGTGGCTACACCTTC
TRBJ2-7 NA TRBV10-3 TRBD2 CAIGLAGTITYEQYF TGTGCCATAGGACTAGCGGGGACGATCACCTACGAGCAGTACTTC